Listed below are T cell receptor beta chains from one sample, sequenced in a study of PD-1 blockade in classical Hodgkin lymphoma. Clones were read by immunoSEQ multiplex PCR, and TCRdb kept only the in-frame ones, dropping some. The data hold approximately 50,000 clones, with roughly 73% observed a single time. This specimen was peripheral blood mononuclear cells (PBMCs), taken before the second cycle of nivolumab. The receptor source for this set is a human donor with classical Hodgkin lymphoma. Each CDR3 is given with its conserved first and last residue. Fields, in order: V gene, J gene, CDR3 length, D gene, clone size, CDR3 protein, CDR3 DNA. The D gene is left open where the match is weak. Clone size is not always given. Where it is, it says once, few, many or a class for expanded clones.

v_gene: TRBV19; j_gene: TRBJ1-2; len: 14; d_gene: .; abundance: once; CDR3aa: CASTQEERGYGYTF; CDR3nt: TGTGCCAGTACCCAAGAGGAGAGGGGCTATGGCTACACCTTC
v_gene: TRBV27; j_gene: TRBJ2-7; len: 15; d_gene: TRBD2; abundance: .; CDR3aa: CASSGTSGRIYEQYF; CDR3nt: TGTGCCAGCAGTGGAACTAGCGGGAGAATCTACGAGCAGTACTTC
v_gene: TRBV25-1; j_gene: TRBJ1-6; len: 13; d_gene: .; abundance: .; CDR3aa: CASSELGNSPLHF; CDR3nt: TGTGCCAGCAGTGAATTGGGCAACTCACCCCTCCACTTT
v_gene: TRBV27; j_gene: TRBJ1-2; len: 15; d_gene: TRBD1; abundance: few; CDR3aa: CASSYAPTGGYGYTF; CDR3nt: TGTGCCAGCAGTTATGCGCCTACAGGGGGGTATGGCTACACCTTC
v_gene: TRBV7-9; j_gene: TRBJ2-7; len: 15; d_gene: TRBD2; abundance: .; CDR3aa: CASSLGAGGIYEQYF; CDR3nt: TGTGCCAGCAGCTTAGGTGCGGGAGGGATCTACGAGCAGTACTTC
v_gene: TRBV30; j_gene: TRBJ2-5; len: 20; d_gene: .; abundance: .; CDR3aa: CARNSGTGTLSGSFQETQYF; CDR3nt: TGTGCCCGGAATTCTGGGACAGGGACTCTTAGCGGGAGTTTTCAAGAGACCCAGTACTTC
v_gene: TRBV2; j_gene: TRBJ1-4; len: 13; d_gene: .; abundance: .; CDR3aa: CASWGGEKEKLFF; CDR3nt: TGTGCCAGCTGGGGGGGAGAAAAGGAAAAACTGTTTTTT
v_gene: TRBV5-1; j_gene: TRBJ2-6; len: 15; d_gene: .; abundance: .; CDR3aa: CASSLGTALANVLTF; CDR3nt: TGCGCCAGCAGCTTGGGGACGGCCCTGGCCAACGTCCTGACTTTC
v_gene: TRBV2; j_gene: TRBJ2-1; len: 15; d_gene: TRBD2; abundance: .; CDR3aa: CASNRGGSSYNEQFF; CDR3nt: TGTGCCAGCAACCGGGGCGGGAGCTCCTACAATGAGCAGTTCTTC
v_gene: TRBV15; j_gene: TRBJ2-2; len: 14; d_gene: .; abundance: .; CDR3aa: CATSRDRNYGELFF; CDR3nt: TGTGCCACCAGCAGAGATCGGAACTACGGGGAGCTGTTTTTT
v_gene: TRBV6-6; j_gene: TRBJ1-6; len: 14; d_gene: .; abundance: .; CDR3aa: CASKEDRDNSPLHF; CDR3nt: TGTGCCAGCAAAGAAGACAGAGATAATTCACCCCTCCACTTT
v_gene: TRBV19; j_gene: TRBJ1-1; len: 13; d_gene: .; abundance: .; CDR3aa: CASSIQGRAEAFF; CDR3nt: TGTGCCAGTAGTATACAGGGACGAGCTGAAGCTTTCTTT
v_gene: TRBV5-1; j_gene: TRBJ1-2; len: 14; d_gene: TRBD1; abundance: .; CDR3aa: CASSLVGTGEGYTF; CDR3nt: TGCGCCAGCAGCTTGGTAGGGACAGGGGAGGGCTACACCTTC
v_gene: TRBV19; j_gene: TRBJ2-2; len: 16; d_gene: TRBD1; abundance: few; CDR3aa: CASNPRGSLNTGELFF; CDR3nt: TGTGCCAGTAATCCCAGGGGGAGTTTGAACACCGGGGAGCTGTTTTTT
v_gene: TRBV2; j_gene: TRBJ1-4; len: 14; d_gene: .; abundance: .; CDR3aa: CASSEIGWEGKLFF; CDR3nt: TGTGCCAGCAGTGAAATAGGGTGGGAAGGAAAACTGTTTTTT
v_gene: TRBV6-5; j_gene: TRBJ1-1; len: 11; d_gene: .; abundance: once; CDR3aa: CASRNRAEAFF; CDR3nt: TGTGCCAGCAGGAACAGGGCTGAAGCTTTCTTT
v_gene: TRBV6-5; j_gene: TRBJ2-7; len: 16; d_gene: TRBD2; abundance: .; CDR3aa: CASSYLRTSGNYEQYF; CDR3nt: TGTGCCAGCAGTTACCTCAGGACTAGCGGGAACTACGAGCAGTACTTC
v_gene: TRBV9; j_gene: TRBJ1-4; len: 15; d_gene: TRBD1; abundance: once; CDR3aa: CASSVRTGGNEKLFF; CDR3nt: TGTGCCAGCAGCGTACGGACAGGGGGTAATGAAAAACTGTTTTTT
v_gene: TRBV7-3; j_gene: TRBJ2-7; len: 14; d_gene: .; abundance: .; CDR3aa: CASSPSGGGYEQYF; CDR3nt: TGTGCCAGCAGCCCGAGTGGGGGCGGCTACGAGCAGTACTTC
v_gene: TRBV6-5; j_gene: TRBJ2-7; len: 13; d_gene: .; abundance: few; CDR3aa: CASSPDTIYEQYF; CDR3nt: TGTGCCAGCAGTCCCGACACAATCTACGAGCAGTACTTC
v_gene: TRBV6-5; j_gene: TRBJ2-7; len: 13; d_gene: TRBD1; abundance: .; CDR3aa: CASSPTGLGEQYF; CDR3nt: TGTGCCAGCAGTCCGACAGGGTTGGGCGAGCAGTACTTC
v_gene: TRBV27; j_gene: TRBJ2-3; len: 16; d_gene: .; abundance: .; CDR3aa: CASSWREVPSTDTQYF; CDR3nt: TGTGCCAGCAGTTGGCGGGAAGTTCCTAGCACAGATACGCAGTATTTT
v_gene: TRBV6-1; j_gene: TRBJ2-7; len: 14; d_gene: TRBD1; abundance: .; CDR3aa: CASQTGNLGDEQYF; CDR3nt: TGTGCCAGCCAGACAGGGAATCTCGGGGACGAGCAGTACTTC
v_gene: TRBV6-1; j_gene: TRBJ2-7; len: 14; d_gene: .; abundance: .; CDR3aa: CASSSRWGPYEQYF; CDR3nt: TGTGCCAGCAGTTCTCGATGGGGACCCTACGAGCAGTACTTC
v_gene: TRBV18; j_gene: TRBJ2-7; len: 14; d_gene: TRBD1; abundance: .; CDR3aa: CASSPQGAGYEQYF; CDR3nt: TGTGCCAGCTCACCACAGGGGGCGGGCTACGAGCAGTACTTC
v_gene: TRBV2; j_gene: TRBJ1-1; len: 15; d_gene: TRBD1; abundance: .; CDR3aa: CASSGGTVRNTEAFF; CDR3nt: TGTGCCAGCAGTGGCGGGACAGTCCGGAACACTGAAGCTTTCTTT
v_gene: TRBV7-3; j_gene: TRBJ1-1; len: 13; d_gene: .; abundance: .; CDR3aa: CASSLEGDTEAFF; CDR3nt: TGTGCCAGCAGCTTAGAAGGGGACACTGAAGCTTTCTTT
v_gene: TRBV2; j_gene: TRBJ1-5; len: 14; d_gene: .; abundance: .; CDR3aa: CASVGDTERQPQHF; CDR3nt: TGTGCCAGCGTAGGGGACACCGAACGTCAGCCCCAGCATTTT
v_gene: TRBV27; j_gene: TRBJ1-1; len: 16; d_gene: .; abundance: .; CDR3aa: CASSSSPGVRNTEAFF; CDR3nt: TGTGCCAGCAGTTCCTCCCCTGGGGTAAGGAACACTGAAGCTTTCTTT
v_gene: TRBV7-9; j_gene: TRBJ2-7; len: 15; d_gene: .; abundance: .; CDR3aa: CASTQLDSPSYEQYF; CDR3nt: TGTGCCAGCACCCAATTGGACAGCCCCTCCTACGAGCAGTACTTC
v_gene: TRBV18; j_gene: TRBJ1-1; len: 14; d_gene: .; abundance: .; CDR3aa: CASSPQGMNTEAFF; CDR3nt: TGTGCCAGCTCACCACAGGGCATGAACACTGAAGCTTTCTTT
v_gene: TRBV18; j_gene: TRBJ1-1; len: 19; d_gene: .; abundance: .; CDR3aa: CASSLGPTGTRLGNTEAFF; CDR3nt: TGTGCCAGCTCACTGGGACCAACCGGGACACGACTAGGGAACACTGAAGCTTTCTTT
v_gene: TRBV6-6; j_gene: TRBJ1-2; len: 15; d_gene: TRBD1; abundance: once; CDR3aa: CASRGVGQGMFGYTF; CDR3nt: TGTGCCAGCAGAGGGGTGGGACAGGGGATGTTTGGCTACACCTTC
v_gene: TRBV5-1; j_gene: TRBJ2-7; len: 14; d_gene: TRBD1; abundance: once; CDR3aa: CASSQRQGAYEQYF; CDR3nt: TGCGCCAGCAGCCAACGACAGGGGGCCTACGAGCAGTACTTC
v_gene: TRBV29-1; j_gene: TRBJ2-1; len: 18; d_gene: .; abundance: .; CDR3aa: CSVEPGLKVPTSYNEQFF; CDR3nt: TGCAGCGTTGAGCCGGGCTTAAAGGTCCCCACTTCCTACAATGAGCAGTTCTTC
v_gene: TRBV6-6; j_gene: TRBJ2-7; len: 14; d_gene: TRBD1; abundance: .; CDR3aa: CASSIPGGSYEQYF; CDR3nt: TGTGCCAGCAGTATCCCAGGGGGCTCCTACGAGCAGTACTTC
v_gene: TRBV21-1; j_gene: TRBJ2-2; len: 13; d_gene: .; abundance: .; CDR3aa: CASSKPPPGELFF; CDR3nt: TGTGCCAGCAGCAAACCCCCCCCGGGGGAGCTGTTTTTT
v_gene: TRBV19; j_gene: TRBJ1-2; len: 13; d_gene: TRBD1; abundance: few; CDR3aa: CASWDRANYGYTF; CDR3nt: TGTGCCAGTTGGGACAGGGCTAACTATGGCTACACCTTC
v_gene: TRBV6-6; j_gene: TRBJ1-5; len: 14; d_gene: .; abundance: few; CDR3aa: CASSFTGGNQPQHF; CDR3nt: TGTGCCAGCAGTTTCACAGGAGGCAATCAGCCCCAGCATTTT
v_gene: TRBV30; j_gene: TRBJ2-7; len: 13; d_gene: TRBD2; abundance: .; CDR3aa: CAWSVGLGYEQYF; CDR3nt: TGTGCCTGGAGTGTGGGACTAGGCTACGAGCAGTACTTC
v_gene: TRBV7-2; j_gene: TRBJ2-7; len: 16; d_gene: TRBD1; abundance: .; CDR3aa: CASSLRAGDRVYEQYF; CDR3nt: TGTGCCAGCAGCTTAAGAGCAGGGGACAGGGTTTACGAGCAGTACTTC
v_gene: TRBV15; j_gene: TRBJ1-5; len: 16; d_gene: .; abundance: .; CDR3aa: CATSSYRTAVNQPQHF; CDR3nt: TGCGCCACCAGCAGCTACCGGACAGCCGTAAATCAGCCCCAGCATTTT
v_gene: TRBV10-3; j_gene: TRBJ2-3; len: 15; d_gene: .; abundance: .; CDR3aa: CAISDPDGSTDTQYF; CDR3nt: TGTGCCATCAGTGACCCCGACGGTAGCACAGATACGCAGTATTTT
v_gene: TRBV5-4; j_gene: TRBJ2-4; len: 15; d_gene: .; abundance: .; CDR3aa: CASSLVGEAKNIQYF; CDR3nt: TGTGCCAGCAGCCTCGTAGGGGAAGCCAAAAACATTCAGTACTTC
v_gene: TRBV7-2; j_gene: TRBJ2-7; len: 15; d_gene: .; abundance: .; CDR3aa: CASSLVHGPGYEQYF; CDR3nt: TGTGCCAGCAGCTTAGTCCACGGACCAGGTTACGAGCAGTACTTC
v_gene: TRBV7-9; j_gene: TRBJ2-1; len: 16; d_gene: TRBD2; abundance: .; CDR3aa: CASSFRGLAGDNEQFF; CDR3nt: TGTGCCAGCAGCTTCCGGGGACTAGCGGGAGATAATGAGCAGTTCTTC
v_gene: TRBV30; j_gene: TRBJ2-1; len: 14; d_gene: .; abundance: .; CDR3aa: CAWSVRGGPNEQFF; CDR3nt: TGTGCCTGGAGTGTAAGGGGCGGCCCCAATGAGCAGTTCTTC
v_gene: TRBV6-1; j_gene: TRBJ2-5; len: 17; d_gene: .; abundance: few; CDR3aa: CASSEAVLAGSQETQYF; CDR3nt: TGTGCCAGCAGTGAAGCGGTTTTGGCAGGCTCTCAAGAGACCCAGTACTTC